The sample holds one count of the clone carrying this T cell receptor (beta chain). The sample is drawn from a study of blood T cell repertoires in COVID-19. With 4 bases removed from V and 7 bases from J, the gap between germline ends came to 9 bases. CDR3 length equals 12 residues. Germline-derived CDR1 and CDR2 are KGHDR and SFDVKD. The repertoire was sequenced with immunoSEQ multiplex PCR; TCRdb's copy has only in-frame clones and lacks some. This repertoire shows about 240,000 clones, roughly 82% found once; its top ten account for over 9%. The source is a man at least 80 years old with acute or convalescent COVID-19. Sequences were obtained from peripheral blood. This rearrangement joins TRBV24-1 to TRBJ1-2, with D tentatively TRBD1 (5 bases). The CDR3 nucleotides read TGTGCCACCAGTGAAGGGGTGAGTGGCTACACCTTC. It specifies CATSEGVSGYTF.